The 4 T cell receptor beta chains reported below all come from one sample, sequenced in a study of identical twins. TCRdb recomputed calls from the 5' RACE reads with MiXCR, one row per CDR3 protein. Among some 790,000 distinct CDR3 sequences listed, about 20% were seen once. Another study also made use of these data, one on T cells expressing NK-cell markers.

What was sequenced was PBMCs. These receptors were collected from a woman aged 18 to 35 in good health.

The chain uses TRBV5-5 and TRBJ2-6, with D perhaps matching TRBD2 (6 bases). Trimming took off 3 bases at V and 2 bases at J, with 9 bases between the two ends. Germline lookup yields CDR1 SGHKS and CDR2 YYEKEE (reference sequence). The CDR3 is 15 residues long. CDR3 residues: CASSWRDPGANVLTF. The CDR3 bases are TGTGCCAGCAGCTGGAGGGACCCTGGGGCCAACGTCCTGACTTTC. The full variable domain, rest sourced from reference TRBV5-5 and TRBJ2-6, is DAGVTQSPTHLIKTRGQQVTLRCSPISGHKSVSWYQQVLGQGPQFIFQYYEKEERGRGNFPDRFSARQFPNYSSELNVNALLLGDSALYLCASSWRDPGANVLTFGAGSRLTVL.

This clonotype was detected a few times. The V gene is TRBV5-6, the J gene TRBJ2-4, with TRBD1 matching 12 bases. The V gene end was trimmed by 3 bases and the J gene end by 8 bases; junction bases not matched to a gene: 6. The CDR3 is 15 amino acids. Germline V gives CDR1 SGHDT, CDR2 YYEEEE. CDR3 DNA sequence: TGTGCCAGCAGCTCGGGACAGGGGGCCGTGGACATTCAGTACTTC. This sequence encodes CASSSGQGAVDIQYF.

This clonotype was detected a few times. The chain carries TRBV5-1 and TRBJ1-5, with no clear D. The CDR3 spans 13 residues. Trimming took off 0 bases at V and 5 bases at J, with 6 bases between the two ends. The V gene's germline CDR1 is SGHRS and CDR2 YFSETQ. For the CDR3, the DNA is TGCGCCAGCAGCTTGGAACCCGATCAGCCCCAGCATTTT. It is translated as CASSLEPDQPQHF.

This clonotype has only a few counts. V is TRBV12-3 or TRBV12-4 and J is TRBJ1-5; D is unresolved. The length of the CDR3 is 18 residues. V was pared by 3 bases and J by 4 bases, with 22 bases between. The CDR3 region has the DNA TGTGCCAGCAGTTTCTCTTTAAGTGTCTCGAACGTGAATCAGCCCCAGCATTTT. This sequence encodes CASSFSLSVSNVNQPQHF.